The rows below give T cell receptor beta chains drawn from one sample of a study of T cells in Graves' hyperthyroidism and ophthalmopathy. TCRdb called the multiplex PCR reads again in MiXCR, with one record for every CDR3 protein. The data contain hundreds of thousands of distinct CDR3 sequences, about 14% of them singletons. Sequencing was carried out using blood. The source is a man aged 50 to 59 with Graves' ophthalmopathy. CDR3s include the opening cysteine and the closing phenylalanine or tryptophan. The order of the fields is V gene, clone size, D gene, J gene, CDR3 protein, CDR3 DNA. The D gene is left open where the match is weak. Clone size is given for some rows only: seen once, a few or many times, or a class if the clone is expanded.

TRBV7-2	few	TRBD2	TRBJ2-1	CASSFRGTSGRRMDEQFF	TGTGCCAGCAGCTTCAGAGGGACTAGCGGGAGGAGGATGGATGAGCAGTTCTTC
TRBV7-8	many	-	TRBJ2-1	CASSLMEDNTRYNEQFF	TGTGCCAGCAGCCTCATGGAGGACAACACACGATACAATGAGCAGTTCTTC
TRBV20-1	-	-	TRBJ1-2	CSASGAGGGYTF	TGCAGTGCTTCGGGAGCCGGGGGTGGCTACACCTTC
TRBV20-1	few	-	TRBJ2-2	CSARDLRNTGELFF	TGCAGTGCTAGAGATTTGCGGAACACCGGGGAGCTGTTTTTT
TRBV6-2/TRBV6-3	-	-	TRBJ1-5	CASSAGAGQPQHF	TGTGCCAGCAGCGCAGGGGCTGGTCAGCCCCAGCATTTT
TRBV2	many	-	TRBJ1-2	CASSEGTAIYGYTF	TGTGCCAGCAGTGAAGGGACAGCGATCTATGGCTACACCTTC
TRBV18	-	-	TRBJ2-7	CASSPAGQSSYEQYF	TGTGCCAGCTCACCCGCGGGCCAGAGCTCCTACGAGCAGTACTTC
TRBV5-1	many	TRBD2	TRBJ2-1	CASSHIAGAGYNEQFF	TGCGCCAGCAGCCACATAGCGGGTGCGGGGTACAATGAGCAGTTCTTC
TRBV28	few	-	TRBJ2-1	CASTGERSYNEQFF	TGTGCCAGCACCGGGGAGAGGTCCTACAATGAGCAGTTCTTC
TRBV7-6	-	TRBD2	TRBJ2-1	CASSPGTSGTYNEQFF	TGTGCCAGCAGCCCTGGGACTAGCGGGACCTACAATGAGCAGTTCTTC
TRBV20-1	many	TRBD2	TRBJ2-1	CSATGLAGGDEQFF	TGCAGTGCTACGGGACTAGCGGGAGGCGATGAGCAGTTCTTC
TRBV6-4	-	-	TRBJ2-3	CAGSKGISSTDTQYF	TGTGCCGGATCCAAAGGGATCTCTAGCACAGATACGCAGTATTTT
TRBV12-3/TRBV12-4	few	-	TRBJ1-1	CASSFGLPEAFF	TGTGCCAGCAGTTTCGGACTTCCCGAAGCTTTCTTT
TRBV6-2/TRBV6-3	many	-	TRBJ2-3	CASRESSTDTQYF	TGTGCCAGCCGGGAATCAAGCACAGATACGCAGTATTTT
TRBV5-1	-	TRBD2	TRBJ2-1	CASSLLSSGHNEQFF	TGCGCCAGCAGCTTGTTGTCTAGCGGGCACAATGAGCAGTTCTTC
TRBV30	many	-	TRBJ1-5	CAWSFGGSSNQPQHF	TGTGCCTGGAGTTTTGGGGGTAGTAGCAATCAGCCCCAGCATTTT
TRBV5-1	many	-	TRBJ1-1	CASSPGLLNTEAFF	TGCGCCAGCAGCCCAGGACTACTGAACACTGAAGCTTTCTTT
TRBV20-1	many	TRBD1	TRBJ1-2	CSATDRGPNYGYTF	TGCAGTGCAACCGACAGGGGGCCTAATTATGGCTACACCTTC
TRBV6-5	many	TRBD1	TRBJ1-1	CASSYSTGTGGSNTEAFF	TGTGCCAGCAGTTACTCGACCGGGACAGGGGGATCAAACACTGAAGCTTTCTTT
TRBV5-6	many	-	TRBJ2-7	CASSSRTDSSYEQYF	TGTGCCAGCAGTTCCCGGACAGATAGCTCCTACGAGCAGTACTTC
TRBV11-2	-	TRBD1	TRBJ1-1	CASSSRNWPGQGSTEAFF	TGTGCCAGCAGCTCACGAAACTGGCCGGGACAGGGAAGCACTGAAGCTTTCTTT
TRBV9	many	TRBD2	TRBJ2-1	CASSVLAGEDEQFF	TGTGCCAGCAGCGTACTAGCGGGAGAGGACGAGCAGTTCTTC